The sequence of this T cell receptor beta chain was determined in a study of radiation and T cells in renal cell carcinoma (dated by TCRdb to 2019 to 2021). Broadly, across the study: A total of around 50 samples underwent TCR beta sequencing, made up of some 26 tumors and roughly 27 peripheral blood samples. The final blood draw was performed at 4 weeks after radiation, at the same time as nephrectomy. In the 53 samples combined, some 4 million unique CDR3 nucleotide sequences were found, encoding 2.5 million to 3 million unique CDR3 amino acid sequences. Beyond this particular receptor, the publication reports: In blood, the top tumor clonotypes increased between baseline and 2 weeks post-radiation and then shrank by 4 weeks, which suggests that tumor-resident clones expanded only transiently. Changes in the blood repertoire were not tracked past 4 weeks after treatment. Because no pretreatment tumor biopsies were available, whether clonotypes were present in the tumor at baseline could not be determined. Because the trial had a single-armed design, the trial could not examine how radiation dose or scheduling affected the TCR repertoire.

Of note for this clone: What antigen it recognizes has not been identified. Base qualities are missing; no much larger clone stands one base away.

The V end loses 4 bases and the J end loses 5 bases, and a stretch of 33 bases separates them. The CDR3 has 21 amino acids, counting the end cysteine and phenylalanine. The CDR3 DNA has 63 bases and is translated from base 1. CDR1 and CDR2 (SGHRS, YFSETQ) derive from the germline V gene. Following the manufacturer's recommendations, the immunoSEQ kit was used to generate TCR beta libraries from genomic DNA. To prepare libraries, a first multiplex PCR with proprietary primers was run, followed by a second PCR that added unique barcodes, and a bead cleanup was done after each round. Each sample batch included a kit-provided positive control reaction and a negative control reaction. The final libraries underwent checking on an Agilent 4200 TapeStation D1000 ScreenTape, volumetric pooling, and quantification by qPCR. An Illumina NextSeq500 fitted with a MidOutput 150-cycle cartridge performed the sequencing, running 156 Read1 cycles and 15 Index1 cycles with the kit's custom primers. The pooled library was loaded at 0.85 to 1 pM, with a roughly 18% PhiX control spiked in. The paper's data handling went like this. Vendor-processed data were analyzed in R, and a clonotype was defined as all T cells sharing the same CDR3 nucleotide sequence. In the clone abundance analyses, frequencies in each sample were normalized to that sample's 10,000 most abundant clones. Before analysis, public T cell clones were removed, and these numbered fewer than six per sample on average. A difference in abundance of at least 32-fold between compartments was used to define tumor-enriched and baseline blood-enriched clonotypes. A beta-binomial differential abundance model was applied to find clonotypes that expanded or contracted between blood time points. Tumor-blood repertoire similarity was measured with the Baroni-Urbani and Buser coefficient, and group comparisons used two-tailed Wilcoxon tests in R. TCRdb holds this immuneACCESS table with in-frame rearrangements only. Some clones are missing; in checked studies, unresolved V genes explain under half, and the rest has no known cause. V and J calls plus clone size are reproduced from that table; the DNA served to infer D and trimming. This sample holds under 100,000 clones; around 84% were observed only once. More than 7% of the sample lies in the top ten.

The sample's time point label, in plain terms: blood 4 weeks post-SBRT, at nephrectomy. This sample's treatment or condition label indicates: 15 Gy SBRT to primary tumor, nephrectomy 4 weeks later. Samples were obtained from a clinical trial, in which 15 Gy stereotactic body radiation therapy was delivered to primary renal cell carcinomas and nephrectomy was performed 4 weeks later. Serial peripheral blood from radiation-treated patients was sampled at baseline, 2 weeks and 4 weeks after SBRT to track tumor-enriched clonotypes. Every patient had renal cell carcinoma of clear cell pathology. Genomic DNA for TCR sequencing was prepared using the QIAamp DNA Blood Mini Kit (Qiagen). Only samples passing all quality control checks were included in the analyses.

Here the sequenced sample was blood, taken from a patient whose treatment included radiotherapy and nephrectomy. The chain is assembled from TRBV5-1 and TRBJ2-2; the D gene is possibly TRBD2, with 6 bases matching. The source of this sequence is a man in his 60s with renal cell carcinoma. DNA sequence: TGCGCCAGCAGCGCCCCCGGGCAGGGAGGCGGACTTTACGTTTCTACCGGGGAGCTGTTTTTT. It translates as CASSAPGQGGGLYVSTGELFF. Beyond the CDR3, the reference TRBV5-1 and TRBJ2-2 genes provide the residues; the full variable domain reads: KAGVTQTPRYLIKTRGQQVTLSCSPISGHRSVSWYQQTPGQGLQFLFEYFSETQRNKGNFPGRFSGRQFSNSRSEMNVSTLELGDSALYLCASSAPGQGGGLYVSTGELFFGEGSRLTVL.